This T cell receptor (beta chain) is drawn from a study of T cells in Graves' hyperthyroidism and ophthalmopathy. Researchers took RNA transcripts and amplified the TCR beta CDR3 regions from them. With the HTBI primer set, the TCR CDR3 went through a first round of RT-PCR. One entry per CDR3 protein, called by TCRdb with MiXCR from the multiplex PCR reads. The sample contains some 320,000 distinct CDR3 sequences, roughly an eighth of which appear only once. A remark on this clonotype: The antigen is not known.

Overall study results and limits: Among clonotypes expanded in thyroid above 0.001, most were also found in blood. Stable hyperthyroidism was separated from ophthalmopathy by a model based on 13 V-J features.

Diagnoses used clinical symptoms, serum thyroxine and TRAb, thyroid ultrasound and orbital computed tomography. From more than 8 ml of fresh peripheral blood, PBMCs were isolated. This receptor was identified in a woman aged 40 to 50 with Graves' ophthalmopathy. Sample: blood.

Written as DNA, the CDR3 is TGTGCCAGCTGGAGCACTGAAGCTTTCTTT. Translated: CASWSTEAFF. V is TRBV6-2 or TRBV6-3 and J is TRBJ1-1; D unresolved. Germline V lookup: CDR1 MNHEY, CDR2 SVGEGT. Trimming left V 8 bases short and J 4 bases short, with 5 bases between. The CDR3 spans 10 residues.